The 9 T cell receptor beta chains reported below all come from one sample, sequenced in a study of a mutant IDH1 vaccine in newly diagnosed glioma. Indicated time point: week 35, safety follow-up. Each dose of the vaccine consisted of 300 ug of mutant IDH1 20-mer peptide, with topical imiquimod. Assay used: immunoSEQ multiplex PCR; TCRdb lists only in-frame clones, some missing. The table records around 40,000 clones, 80% to 90% of them present only once. These receptors have no known antigen. Sequenced material: PBMCs, taken from a glioma patient whose treatment included an IDH1 peptide vaccine. These receptors originate from a man aged 40-49 years with glioma.

The chain joins TRBV2 to TRBJ2-7; the D gene is possibly TRBD1 (6 bases). This CDR3 has 16 residues. Germline V gene sequence: CDR1 SNHLY, CDR2 FYNNEI. The V gene lost 3 bases and the J gene lost 5 bases, with 20 bases spanning the gap. Here the CDR3 reads CASSEGFQRGNHEQYV. As DNA, the CDR3 is TGTGCCAGCAGTGAGGGCTTTCAGAGGGGGAACCACGAGCAGTACGTC.

The chain carries TRBV19 and TRBJ1-1, with 8 bases fitting TRBD1. V lost 5 bases to trimming and J lost 5 bases; unmatched junction nucleotides: 7. Germline V gene data show CDR1 as LNHDA and CDR2 as SQIVND (reference sequence). The CDR3 length is 14 residues. The CDR3 coding sequence is TGTGCCAGTAGTTCCCAGGGGGCGCGAACTGAAGCTTTCTTT. Translating gives CASSSQGARTEAFF.

V is TRBV7-2 and J is TRBJ2-1; 8 nucleotides line up with TRBD2. V was pared by 5 bases and J by 7 bases, with 10 bases of the junction left unmatched. From germline, CDR1 is SGHTA and CDR2 FQGNSA. This CDR3 is 15 amino acids long. CDR3 nucleotide sequence: TGTGCCAGCAGCCCCGCGGGGGGAGGTTTGAATGAGCAGTTCTTC. Protein: CASSPAGGGLNEQFF. Full variable domain (remainder filled in from reference TRBV7-2 and TRBJ2-1): GAGVSQSPSNKVTEKGKDVELRCDPISGHTALYWYRQSLGQGLEFLIYFQGNSAPDKSGLPSDRFSAERTGGSVSTLTIQRTQQEDSAVYLCASSPAGGGLNEQFFGPGTRLTVL.

The genes are TRBV6-4 and TRBJ1-6; the match to TRBD1 covers 9 bases. V shed 0 bases and J 6 bases; nucleotides not matched to a gene: 6. CDR3 size: 17 residues. CDR1 and CDR2 (germline): MRHNA, SNTAGT. The chain's CDR3 is CASSDSMDRGLNSPLHF. The DNA for the CDR3 is TGTGCCAGCAGTGACTCGATGGACAGGGGACTTAATTCACCCCTCCACTTT.

CDR3 sequence: CASSPIRSNYGYTF. CDR3 sequence (DNA): TGTGCCAGCAGCCCGATTAGGTCTAACTATGGCTACACCTTC. This chain links TRBV28 with TRBJ1-2; D ambiguous. CDR3 size: 14 residues. Deletions cut 6 bases from V and 0 bases from J, with 11 bases between. Germline V gene sequence: CDR1 MDHEN, CDR2 SYDVKM.

The V call is TRBV7-9, the J call TRBJ1-4; D call uncertain. V shed 4 bases and J shed 1 base, with 10 bases lying between them. The CDR3 covers 15 residues. Germline V gene data show CDR1 as SEHNR and CDR2 as FQNEAQ (reference sequence). This CDR3 is CASSSWSVTNEKLFF. DNA for the CDR3: TGTGCCAGCAGCTCATGGTCTGTAACTAATGAAAAACTGTTTTTT. The full variable domain, rest sourced from reference TRBV7-9 and TRBJ1-4, is DTGVSQNPRHKITKRGQNVTFRCDPISEHNRLYWYRQTLGQGPEFLTYFQNEAQLEKSRLLSDRFSAERPKGSFSTLEIQRTEQGDSAMYLCASSSWSVTNEKLFFGSGTQLSVL.

This clone was seen a single time. V gene TRBV7-8 combines with J gene TRBJ1-1; no firm D call. This CDR3 spans 13 amino acids. The V end lost 1 base, the J end lost 4 bases, and 7 bases lay between the germline ends. The germline V gene encodes CDR1 SGHVS and CDR2 FQNEAQ. The CDR3 is CASSLDEATEAFF. In DNA form, the CDR3 reads TGTGCCAGCAGCTTAGATGAGGCCACTGAAGCTTTCTTT. Drawing the rest from reference TRBV7-8 and TRBJ1-1, the complete variable domain is GAGVSQSPRYKVAKRGQDVALRCDPISGHVSLFWYQQALGQGPEFLTYFQNEAQLDKSGLPSDRFFAERPEGSVSTLKIQRTQQEDSAVYLCASSLDEATEAFFGQGTRLTVV.

This chain joins TRBV6-1 and TRBJ1-2; TRBD1 might be the D (5 bases). V lost 6 bases to trimming and J lost 5 bases, with 10 bases between them. The CDR3 loop spans 12 amino acids. Germline assignment: CDR1 MNHNS and CDR2 SASEGT. The CDR3 loop is CASRVDRYGYTF. The CDR3 DNA reads TGTGCCAGCAGGGTCGACAGATATGGCTACACCTTC.

The chain is built from TRBV9 and TRBJ1-2; D unresolved. The CDR3 is 13 amino acids. The V end was cut by 2 bases, the J end by 8 bases, with 13 bases between. Germline V gene sequence: CDR1 SGDLS, CDR2 YYNGEE. The CDR3 loop reads CASSVSGVRGYTF. The DNA of the CDR3 is TGTGCCAGCAGCGTTTCAGGAGTACGCGGCTACACCTTC.